Below are 26 T cell receptor beta chains sequenced from a single sample in a study of shared clonotypes between healthy human individuals. Libraries were prepared by immunoSEQ multiplex PCR; TCRdb keeps only in-frame clonotypes and omits some of them. The sample includes 450,000 to 500,000 clones, around 73% of them seen just once. Input material: PBMCs. Receptors originate from a woman aged 40-49 years in good health. Some clones in this sample may be carry-over from other donors' samples.

The genes are TRBV28 and TRBJ2-7, with 7 bases lining up with TRBD1. Germline CDR1 reads MDHEN; CDR2 reads SYDVKM. The ends lost 6 bases at V and 3 bases at J; junction bases unmatched: 11. The CDR3 is 15 amino acids. In DNA form, the CDR3 reads TGTGCCAGCAGCTCCTTTGACAGGGATGGCTACGAGCAGTACTTC. Its translation is CASSSFDRDGYEQYF.

This clone occurred once. This chain connects TRBV15 to TRBJ1-4; the D gene is possibly TRBD1 (6 bases). V was trimmed by 0 bases and J by 4 bases, leaving 12 bases between them. Per the germline V gene, CDR1 is LNHNV and CDR2 is YYDKDF (reference sequence). The CDR3 sequence is 16 residues long. Here the CDR3 reads CATSRDRGPFNEKLFF. The CDR3 DNA sequence: TGTGCCACCAGCAGAGATCGGGGGCCCTTTAATGAAAAACTGTTTTTT.

This clone has a handful of counts. This same CDR3 is encoded by further DNA sequences in the sample. This rearrangement joins TRBV18 to TRBJ1-5; TRBD1 aligns across 11 bases. The CDR3 spans 16 residues. CDR1 is KGHSH, CDR2 LQKENI, per germline. Germline trimming cut 0 bases from V and 3 bases from J; bases unmatched to any gene: 1. This CDR3 reads CASSPPGQGDNQPQHF. The CDR3 DNA is TGTGCCAGCTCACCACCGGGACAGGGGGACAATCAGCCCCAGCATTTT.

This clone came up many times. DNA of the CDR3: TGTGCCAGCAGTTACCTCTCGCGGGGGATTAACTATGGCTACACCTTC. Its translation: CASSYLSRGINYGYTF. The J gene is TRBJ1-2, the V gene TRBV6-5; a possible D gene is TRBD1 (5 bases). The ends were cut back, 2 bases at V and 1 base at J, with 14 bases in the middle. The CDR3 is 16 amino acids. The V gene's germline CDR1 is MNHEY and CDR2 SVGAGI.

The gene calls are TRBV4-1 and TRBJ1-5, with unresolved D. The V end lost 1 base, the J end lost 0 bases, and 7 bases lay between the germline ends. CDR1 MGHRA and CDR2 YSYEKL come from the germline V gene. The CDR3 is 15 amino acids. CDR3 sequence reads: CASSQVGVSNQPQHF. In DNA, the CDR3 is TGCGCCAGCAGCCAAGTAGGCGTTAGCAATCAGCCCCAGCATTTT.

The chain links TRBV5-1 to TRBJ2-1, with unresolved D. Germline-derived CDR1 and CDR2 are SGHRS and YFSETQ. The CDR3 runs 11 residues. The ends were cut back, 2 bases at V and 9 bases at J, with 6 bases in the middle. CDR3: CASSFRVEQFF. CDR3 DNA sequence: TGCGCCAGCAGCTTTAGAGTTGAGCAGTTCTTC.

The CDR3 sequence: CASSLSFWGVYGYTF. The CDR3 bases are TGTGCCAGCAGTTTATCCTTCTGGGGAGTCTATGGCTACACCTTC. The V call is TRBV28, the J call TRBJ1-2; unclear D gene. The V end was cut by 1 base, the J end by 4 bases, with 13 bases between. CDR1 and CDR2 (germline): MDHEN, SYDVKM. The CDR3 extends over 15 amino acids.

V gene TRBV27 combines with J gene TRBJ2-3, with D perhaps TRBD2 (6 bases). The ends were cut back, 5 bases at V and 6 bases at J, with 15 bases in the middle. The germline CDR1 and CDR2 sequences are MNHEY and SMNVEV (reference sequence). CDR3 size: 14 residues. The CDR3 nucleotides are TGTGCCAGCAGTCCTCCGCCGGAGGGGGATACGCAGTATTTT. Encoded protein: CASSPPPEGDTQYF.

The chain employs TRBV4-3 and TRBJ1-2; D remains ambiguous. CDR1 is LGHNA and CDR2 is YSLEER in the germline V gene. The CDR3 consists of 15 residues. Trimming removed 0 bases from V and 1 base from J, with 9 bases in between. The CDR3 sequence: CASSQELMFNYGYTF. DNA of the CDR3: TGCGCCAGCAGCCAAGAACTTATGTTTAACTATGGCTACACCTTC.

CDR3 coding DNA: TGTGCCAGCAGCGTAGAGCCTAGCGGGGGGTCTAGCACAGATACGCAGTATTTT. Amino acids: CASSVEPSGGSSTDTQYF. The chain couples TRBV9 to TRBJ2-3, with 11 bases lining up with TRBD2. Germline lookup yields CDR1 SGDLS and CDR2 YYNGEE. With 0 bases clipped from V and 0 bases from J, the junction kept 6 bases outside the gene matches. The CDR3 runs 18 residues.

Regarding this clone: Compared with germline, one end of the junction differs, possibly owing to a read error. The same CDR3 can be traced to other DNA sequences in this sample. This rearrangement joins TRBV7-6 to TRBJ1-3; D not certain. Germline V CDR1 and CDR2: SGHVS, FNYEAQ. The CDR3 runs to 16 residues. The CDR3 DNA follows: TGTGCCAGCAGCTTAGTGCGGGTCCTCTCTGGAAACACTATATATTTT. Amino acid sequence: CASSLVRVLSGNTIYF.

The chain recombines TRBV30 with TRBJ2-1; D is undetermined. CDR1 GTSNPN and CDR2 SVGIG come from the germline V gene (reference sequence). The V and J ends lost 3 bases and 0 bases respectively, with 6 bases between them. This CDR3 is 13 amino acids long. The CDR3 sequence is CAWRWSSYNEQFF. The DNA for the CDR3 is TGTGCCTGGAGGTGGAGCTCCTACAATGAGCAGTTCTTC.

This chain uses TRBV11-1 with TRBJ2-3, with D possibly TRBD2 on 6 matching bases. The CDR3 spans 18 residues. V was cut by 5 bases and J by 7 bases, with 28 bases left in between. Germline V gives CDR1 SGHAT, CDR2 FQDESV (reference sequence). CDR3: CASSPPPRGILTQNTQYF. CDR3 DNA sequence: TGTGCCAGCAGCCCACCTCCCCGGGGGATTCTTACACAAAATACGCAGTATTTT.

In this sample, this clone turned up once. The chain employs TRBV6-5 and TRBJ1-1; maybe TRBD1 (5 bases). CDR1 MNHEY and CDR2 SVGAGI come from the germline V gene. The CDR3 is 12 residues long. Between the trimmed V and J ends, which lost 3 bases and 12 bases, there was a span of 14 bases. CDR3: CASSYGGHLPFF. The CDR3 nucleotides read TGTGCCAGCAGTTATGGAGGACATTTACCTTTCTTT.

This clone has a single count. This chain uses TRBV18 with TRBJ2-2; TRBD1 matches at 8 bases. The V segment lost 1 base and the J segment 1 base; nucleotides outside the gene matches: 2. The CDR3 runs 16 residues. Germline V gene sequence: CDR1 KGHSH, CDR2 LQKENI. CDR3 bases: TGTGCCAGCTCACCACGGGACAGGAGGAACACCGGGGAGCTGTTTTTT. Residues: CASSPRDRRNTGELFF.

The V gene is TRBV19, the J gene TRBJ2-1; the D gene is possibly TRBD2 (6 bases). Germline V gives CDR1 LNHDA, CDR2 SQIVND (reference sequence). V was shortened by 2 bases and J by 5 bases, with 10 bases between the two germline ends. CDR3 length: 14 residues. The CDR3 reads CASSIRTTNNEQFF. In DNA form, the CDR3 reads TGTGCCAGTAGTATACGGACTACCAACAATGAGCAGTTCTTC.

This clone was seen only once. This chain links TRBV2 with TRBJ2-7; 7 bases align to TRBD1. Unmatched junction bases numbered 10, after V lost 8 bases and J lost 6 bases. The CDR3 spans 13 residues. Germline V gene data show CDR1 as SNHLY and CDR2 as FYNNEI. CDR3 protein: CASGQQGTPEQYF. Here the CDR3 DNA reads TGTGCCAGCGGTCAACAGGGGACGCCCGAGCAGTACTTC.

The rearrangement joins TRBV7-2 to TRBJ2-1; D is unclear. The CDR3 totals 13 residues. Germline V gene lookup returns CDR1 SGHTA and CDR2 FQGNSA. V was cut by 2 bases and J by 8 bases, with 10 bases left in between. CDR3 DNA sequence: TGTGCCAGCAGCTTAATGTCTCGAGATGAGCAGTTCTTC. Protein: CASSLMSRDEQFF. Full variable domain (missing parts from reference TRBV7-2 and TRBJ2-1): GAGVSQSPSNKVTEKGKDVELRCDPISGHTALYWYRQSLGQGLEFLIYFQGNSAPDKSGLPSDRFSAERTGGSVSTLTIQRTQQEDSAVYLCASSLMSRDEQFFGPGTRLTVL.

The V gene is TRBV10-3, the J gene TRBJ1-1; D is unclear. The CDR3 is 12 residues long. The V end was cut by 3 bases, the J end by 4 bases, with 6 bases between. CDR1 is ENHRY and CDR2 is SYGVKD in the germline V gene. Here the CDR3 reads CAISDTFTEAFF. For the CDR3, the DNA is TGTGCCATCAGTGATACATTCACTGAAGCTTTCTTT.

This chain joins TRBV4-1 and TRBJ1-2, with unresolved D. V was cut by 0 bases and J by 1 base, with 12 bases left in between. The CDR3 totals 16 residues. The germline V gene encodes CDR1 MGHRA and CDR2 YSYEKL. The CDR3 sequence: CASSQDQAGFNYGYTF. In DNA, the CDR3 is TGCGCCAGCAGCCAAGACCAAGCCGGCTTTAACTATGGCTACACCTTC.

This clone has a single count. This chain connects TRBV28 to TRBJ1-2, with D unresolved. Germline lookup yields CDR1 MDHEN and CDR2 SYDVKM. This CDR3 is built from 14 residues. Trimming removed 1 base at V and 4 bases at J, with 10 bases between. CDR3 protein: CASSLSPGGYGYTF. The CDR3 bases are TGTGCCAGCAGTTTATCCCCGGGCGGCTATGGCTACACCTTC.

The table lists this clone with many counts. This chain joins TRBV15 and TRBJ2-1, with 9 bases that match TRBD2. Germline lookup yields CDR1 LNHNV and CDR2 YYDKDF (reference sequence). V gave up 1 base and J gave up 3 bases; unmatched junction bases: 4. The CDR3 sequence is 16 residues long. The CDR3 DNA reads as TGTGCCACCAGCAGAGGCGGGAGGGCCCTCTACAATGAGCAGTTCTTC. This gives the protein CATSRGGRALYNEQFF. The whole variable domain, remainder taken from reference TRBV15 and TRBJ2-1, is DAMVIQNPRYQVTQFGKPVTLSCSQTLNHNVMYWYQQKSSQAPKLLFHYYDKDFNNEADTPDNFQSRRPNTSFCFLDIRSPGLGDTAMYLCATSRGGRALYNEQFFGPGTRLTVL.

This chain connects TRBV5-1 to TRBJ2-1, with D possibly matching TRBD1 (6 bases). The CDR3 is made up of 16 amino acids. The V end lost 4 bases, the J end lost 7 bases, and 21 bases lay between the germline ends. Looked up from germline, CDR1 is SGHRS and CDR2 is YFSETQ. The CDR3 sequence is CASSADRDIRLNEQFF. The CDR3 DNA follows: TGCGCCAGCAGCGCCGACCGGGACATACGACTGAATGAGCAGTTCTTC.

This clone was seen a handful of times. This chain uses TRBV29-1 with TRBJ1-5; no firm D call. Deletions cut 6 bases from V and 1 base from J, with 13 bases between. Per germline, CDR1 SQVTM and CDR2 ANQGSEA. The CDR3 spans 14 residues. CDR3 DNA sequence: TGCAGCGTCAGGACCGGCGGGAGCAATCAGCCCCAGCATTTT. Amino acids: CSVRTGGSNQPQHF. Based on the CDR3 plus reference TRBV29-1 and TRBJ1-5, the full variable domain is SAVISQKPSRDICQRGTSLTIQCQVDSQVTMMFWYRQQPGQSLTLIATANQGSEATYESGFVIDKFPISRPNLTFSTLTVSNMSPEDSSIYLCSVRTGGSNQPQHFGDGTRLSIL.

This chain connects TRBV28 to TRBJ2-7, with 10 nucleotides matching TRBD2. With V trimmed by 6 bases and J by 1 base, 18 bases remained unmatched. The CDR3 loop spans 19 amino acids. The germline V gene encodes CDR1 MDHEN and CDR2 SYDVKM. CDR3 nucleotide sequence: TGTGCCAGCAGATCCGACATAGGGGCTAGCGGGAGTTTTTCCTACGAGCAGTACTTC. This sequence encodes CASRSDIGASGSFSYEQYF.

The chain employs TRBV15 and TRBJ2-5; 11 nucleotides match TRBD2. J lost 4 bases, V lost 0 bases, and 7 bases had no gene match. Germline V gene sequence: CDR1 LNHNV, CDR2 YYDKDF (reference sequence). The CDR3 sequence is 17 residues long. The CDR3 is CATSRDVLAGGGETQYF. CDR3 bases: TGTGCCACCAGCAGAGATGTTCTAGCGGGAGGAGGAGAGACCCAGTACTTC.